These T cell receptor beta chains were read from a single sample in a study of T cell responses to AZD1222 COVID-19 vaccine. Assay used: immunoSEQ multiplex PCR; TCRdb lists only in-frame clones, some missing. Of 50,000 to 55,000 clones detected, approximately 84% appear once; the ten largest clones hold 25% to 30%. Sequencing used peripheral blood, obtained on day 0 of AZD1222 vaccination. Every receptor here comes from an adult in good health. Both conserved end residues are part of each CDR3. D genes are given only for firm matches. Only part of the rows carry a size: once, few, many, or a class if the clone is expanded.

TRBV30,TRBJ1-1,.,.,CAWSVLGGYREAFF,TGTGCCTGGAGTGTACTAGGGGGGTACCGTGAAGCTTTCTTT
TRBV7-8,TRBJ1-1,.,.,CASSSTGGMVNTEAFF,TGTGCCAGCAGCTCCACGGGGGGGATGGTGAACACTGAAGCTTTCTTT
TRBV19,TRBJ2-7,.,.,CASSKGGYEQYF,TGTGCCAGTAGTAAAGGGGGGTACGAGCAGTACTTC
TRBV10-2,TRBJ1-5,.,.,CASSESGGANQPQHF,TGCGCCAGCAGTGAGTCGGGGGGGGCTAATCAGCCCCAGCATTTT
TRBV27,TRBJ2-1,.,.,CASSRVVTEQFF,TGTGCCAGCAGCAGGGTAGTCACTGAGCAGTTCTTC
TRBV11-2,TRBJ1-2,.,.,CASSSPGQRNGYTF,TGTGCCAGCAGCTCACCGGGACAAAGAAATGGCTACACCTTC
TRBV18,TRBJ2-1,.,TRBD2,CASSEGLAVSQGQFF,TGTGCCAGCTCAGAGGGACTAGCGGTGTCTCAGGGGCAGTTCTTC
TRBV5-1,TRBJ2-2,.,.,CASSLVPGSPGELFF,TGCGCCAGCAGCTTGGTTCCGGGGTCGCCCGGGGAGCTGTTTTTT
TRBV6-5,TRBJ2-6,.,.,CASSPPGGANVLTF,TGTGCCAGCAGTCCCCCGGGGGGGGCCAACGTCCTGACTTTC
TRBV7-2,TRBJ1-2,few,.,CASSPQGEGYGYTF,TGTGCCAGCAGCCCACAGGGCGAGGGCTATGGCTACACCTTC
TRBV28,TRBJ2-4,.,TRBD2,CASSPGLAGAKNIQYF,TGTGCCAGCAGTCCGGGACTAGCGGGAGCCAAAAACATTCAGTACTTC
TRBV15,TRBJ1-1,.,TRBD1,CATSRDLAGTGGRGAFF,TGTGCCACCAGCAGAGATCTTGCGGGGACAGGGGGTAGGGGGGCTTTCTTT
TRBV18,TRBJ2-3,.,.,CASSADRKTDTQYF,TGTGCCAGCTCAGCGGATCGGAAAACAGATACGCAGTATTTT
TRBV7-2,TRBJ1-6,.,.,CASSLVQGGSPLHF,TGTGCCAGCAGCTTAGTACAGGGAGGGTCACCCCTCCACTTT
TRBV7-2,TRBJ1-5,.,TRBD1,CASSSGQGGQPQHF,TGTGCCAGCAGTAGCGGACAGGGCGGTCAGCCCCAGCATTTT
TRBV7-2,TRBJ1-2,.,.,CASSLEGDGYTF,TGTGCCAGCAGCTTAGAGGGAGATGGCTACACCTTC
TRBV27,TRBJ1-4,.,TRBD1,CASSSRQGGNEKLFF,TGTGCCAGCAGTTCCCGACAGGGGGGTAATGAAAAACTGTTTTTT
TRBV7-6,TRBJ2-2,.,.,CASSKTGPNTGELFF,TGTGCCAGCAGCAAAACAGGGCCTAACACCGGGGAGCTGTTTTTT
TRBV11-2,TRBJ2-7,.,TRBD1,CASSLDRSYEQYF,TGTGCCAGCAGCTTGGACAGGTCCTACGAGCAGTACTTC
TRBV3-1/TRBV3-2,TRBJ2-7,.,.,CASSINYEQYF,TGTGCCAGCAGCATCAACTACGAGCAGTACTTC
TRBV9,TRBJ1-2,.,.,CASSEGTNYGYTF,TGTGCCAGCAGCGAGGGCACTAACTATGGCTACACCTTC
TRBV10-3,TRBJ2-1,.,.,CAISAGGKHNEQFF,TGTGCCATCAGTGCTGGAGGGAAGCACAATGAGCAGTTCTTC
TRBV19,TRBJ1-3,.,.,CASTRQPSGNTIYF,TGTGCCAGTACTCGACAACCCTCTGGAAACACCATATATTTT
TRBV11-3,TRBJ2-3,.,.,CASSLGRSTDTQYF,TGTGCCAGCAGCTTAGGCCGTAGCACAGATACGCAGTATTTT
TRBV9,TRBJ1-3,.,.,CASSVGGVGNTIYF,TGTGCCAGCAGCGTAGGAGGGGTCGGAAACACCATATATTTT
TRBV5-6,TRBJ2-7,once,TRBD2,CASSLSLAGGKQYF,TGTGCCAGCAGCTTGTCCCTAGCGGGAGGAAAGCAGTACTTC
TRBV7-6,TRBJ1-5,.,TRBD1,CASSRTGRGQPQHF,TGTGCCAGCAGCCGGACAGGCCGGGGTCAGCCCCAGCATTTT
TRBV5-4,TRBJ2-5,once,.,CASSSGLARGGEETQYF,TGTGCCAGCAGCTCGGGGCTGGCGCGTGGTGGGGAGGAGACCCAGTACTTC
TRBV2,TRBJ2-7,.,.,CASSEADRSYEQYF,TGTGCCAGCAGTGAAGCTGACCGCTCCTACGAGCAGTACTTC
TRBV7-2,TRBJ1-6,few,.,CASSLAGLLSLLPASPLHF,TGTGCCAGCAGCTTAGCAGGGTTGCTTAGTCTGCTTCCTGCTTCACCCCTCCACTTT
TRBV13,TRBJ2-3,.,TRBD2,CASSSEGTSSGTDTQYF,TGTGCCAGCAGCTCCGAAGGGACTAGCAGCGGCACAGATACGCAGTATTTT
TRBV11-3,TRBJ1-2,.,TRBD1,CASSLDPDRGYGYTF,TGTGCCAGCAGCTTAGACCCGGACAGGGGTTATGGCTACACCTTC
TRBV29-1,TRBJ2-2,.,.,CSVFRNTGELFF,TGCAGCGTTTTCCGGAACACCGGGGAGCTGTTTTTT
TRBV11-2,TRBJ1-4,.,.,CASTRGARYNEKLFF,TGTGCCAGCACGCGGGGGGCGCGGTATAATGAAAAACTGTTTTTT
TRBV6-5,TRBJ1-1,.,.,CASKPQGLLNTEAFF,TGTGCCAGCAAACCCCAGGGGCTCCTGAACACTGAAGCTTTCTTT
TRBV6-1,TRBJ2-6,.,.,CASSGTQGTGANVLTF,TGTGCCAGCAGTGGAACACAGGGAACTGGGGCCAACGTCCTGACTTTC
TRBV3-1/TRBV3-2,TRBJ2-7,.,TRBD2,CASSLAGVYYYEQYF,TGTGCCAGCAGCCTAGCGGGAGTGTACTACTACGAGCAGTACTTC
TRBV5-8,TRBJ1-3,few,TRBD1,CASSLAGGGSSGNTIYF,TGTGCCAGCAGCTTGGCAGGGGGCGGAAGCTCTGGAAACACCATATATTTT
TRBV12-3/TRBV12-4,TRBJ1-2,.,.,CASSPQDISGYTF,TGTGCCAGCAGTCCACAGGATATCTCGGGCTACACCTTC
TRBV11-2,TRBJ1-2,.,TRBD1,CASSLVIEGAHGYTF,TGTGCCAGCAGCTTAGTCATTGAGGGGGCGCATGGCTACACCTTC
TRBV21-1,TRBJ1-1,medium-sized,.,CASSPPNTEAFF,TGTGCCAGCAGCCCCCCCAACACTGAAGCTTTCTTT
TRBV19,TRBJ1-1,.,.,CASSPRNMGPEAFF,TGTGCCAGTAGTCCCCGGAATATGGGCCCTGAAGCTTTCTTT
TRBV15,TRBJ2-5,.,.,CATRGWETQYF,TGTGCCACCAGAGGGTGGGAGACCCAGTACTTC
TRBV11-2,TRBJ2-5,.,.,CASSLSGSGQETQYF,TGTGCCAGCAGCTTAAGCGGTTCAGGGCAAGAGACCCAGTACTTC
TRBV5-1,TRBJ2-3,.,.,CASSLGGTTDTQYF,TGCGCCAGCAGCTTGGGAGGAACCACAGATACGCAGTATTTT
TRBV6-1,TRBJ2-5,.,.,CASSYQETQYF,TGTGCCAGCAGTTATCAGGAGACCCAGTACTTC
TRBV19,TRBJ2-2,.,TRBD2,CASTGLAGVSTGELFF,TGTGCCAGCACGGGACTAGCGGGAGTTTCTACCGGGGAGCTGTTTTTT